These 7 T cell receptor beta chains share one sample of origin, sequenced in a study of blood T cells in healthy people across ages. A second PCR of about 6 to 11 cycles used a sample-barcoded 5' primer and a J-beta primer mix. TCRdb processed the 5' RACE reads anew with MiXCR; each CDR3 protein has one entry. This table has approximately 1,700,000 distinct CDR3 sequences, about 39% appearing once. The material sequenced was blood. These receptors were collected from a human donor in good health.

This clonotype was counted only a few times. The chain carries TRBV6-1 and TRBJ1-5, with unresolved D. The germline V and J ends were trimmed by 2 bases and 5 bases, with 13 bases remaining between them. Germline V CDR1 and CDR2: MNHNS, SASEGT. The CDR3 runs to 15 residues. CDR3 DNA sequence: TGTGCCAGCAGTGAATGGGCCCTAGGGTATCAGCCCCAGCATTTT. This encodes CASSEWALGYQPQHF.

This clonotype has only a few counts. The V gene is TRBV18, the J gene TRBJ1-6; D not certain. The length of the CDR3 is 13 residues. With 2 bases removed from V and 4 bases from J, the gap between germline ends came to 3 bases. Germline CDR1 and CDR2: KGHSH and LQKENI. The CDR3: CASSPGYNSPLHF. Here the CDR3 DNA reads TGTGCCAGCTCACCAGGGTATAATTCACCCCTCCACTTT.

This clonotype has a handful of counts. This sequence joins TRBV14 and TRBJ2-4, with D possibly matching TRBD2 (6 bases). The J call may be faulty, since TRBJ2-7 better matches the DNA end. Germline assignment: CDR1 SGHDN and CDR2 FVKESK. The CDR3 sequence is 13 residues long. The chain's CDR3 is CASSQGDLDEQYF. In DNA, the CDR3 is TGTGCCAGCAGCCAGGGGGACTTGGACGAGCAGTACTTC.

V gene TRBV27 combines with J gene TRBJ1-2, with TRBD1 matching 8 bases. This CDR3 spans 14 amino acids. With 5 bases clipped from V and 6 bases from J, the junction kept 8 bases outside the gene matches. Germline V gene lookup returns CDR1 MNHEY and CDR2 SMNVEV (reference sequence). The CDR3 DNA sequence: TGTGCCAGCAGTACAACCCGACAGGGGAATGGCTACACCTTC. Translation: CASSTTRQGNGYTF.

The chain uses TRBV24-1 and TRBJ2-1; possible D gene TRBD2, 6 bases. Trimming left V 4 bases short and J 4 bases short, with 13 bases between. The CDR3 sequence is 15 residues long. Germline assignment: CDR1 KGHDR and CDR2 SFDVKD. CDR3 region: CATSDSGTLYNEQFF. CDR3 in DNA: TGTGCCACCAGTGACTCCGGGACTCTTTACAATGAGCAGTTCTTC.

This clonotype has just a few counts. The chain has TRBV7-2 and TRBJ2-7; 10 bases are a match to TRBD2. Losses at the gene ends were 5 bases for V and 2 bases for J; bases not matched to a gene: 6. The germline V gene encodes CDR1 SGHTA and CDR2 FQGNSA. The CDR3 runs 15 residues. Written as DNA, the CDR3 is TGTGCCAGCAGCAGGACTAGCGGACTTACCTACGAGCAGTACTTC. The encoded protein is CASSRTSGLTYEQYF.

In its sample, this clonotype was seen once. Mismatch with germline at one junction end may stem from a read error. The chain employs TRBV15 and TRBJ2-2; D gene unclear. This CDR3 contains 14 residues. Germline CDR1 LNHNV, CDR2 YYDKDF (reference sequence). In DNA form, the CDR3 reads TGTGCCACTAGCAGAGAGGTTTGGACCGGGGAGCTGTTTTTT. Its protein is CATSREVWTGELFF.